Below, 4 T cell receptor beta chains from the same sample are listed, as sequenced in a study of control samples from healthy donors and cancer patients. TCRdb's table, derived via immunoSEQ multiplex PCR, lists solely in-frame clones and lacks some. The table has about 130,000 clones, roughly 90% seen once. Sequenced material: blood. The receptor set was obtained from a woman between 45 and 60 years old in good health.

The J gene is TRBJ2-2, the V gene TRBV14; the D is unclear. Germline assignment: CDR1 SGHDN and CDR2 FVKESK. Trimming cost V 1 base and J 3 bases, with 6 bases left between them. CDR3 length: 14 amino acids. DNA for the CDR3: TGTGCCAGCAGCCAAGTTGCGGACACCGGGGAGCTGTTTTTT. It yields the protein CASSQVADTGELFF. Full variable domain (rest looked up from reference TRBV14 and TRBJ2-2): EAGVTQFPSHSVIEKGQTVTLRCDPISGHDNLYWYRRVMGKEIKFLLHFVKESKQDESGMPNNRFLAERTGGTYSTLKVQPAELEDSGVYFCASSQVADTGELFFGEGSRLTVL.

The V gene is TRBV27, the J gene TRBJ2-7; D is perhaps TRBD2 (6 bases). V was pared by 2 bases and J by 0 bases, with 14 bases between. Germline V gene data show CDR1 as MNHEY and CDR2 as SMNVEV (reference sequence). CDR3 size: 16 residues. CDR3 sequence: CASSLARTTSSYEQYF. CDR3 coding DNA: TGTGCCAGCAGTTTAGCCCGGACTACCAGCTCCTACGAGCAGTACTTC.

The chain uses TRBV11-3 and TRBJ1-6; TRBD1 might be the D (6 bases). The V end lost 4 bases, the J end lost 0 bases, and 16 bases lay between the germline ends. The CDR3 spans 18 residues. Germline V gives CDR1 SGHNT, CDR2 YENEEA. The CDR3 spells CASSSEGGVSSYNSPLHF. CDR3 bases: TGTGCCAGCAGCTCAGAGGGGGGGGTTAGCTCCTATAATTCACCCCTCCACTTT.

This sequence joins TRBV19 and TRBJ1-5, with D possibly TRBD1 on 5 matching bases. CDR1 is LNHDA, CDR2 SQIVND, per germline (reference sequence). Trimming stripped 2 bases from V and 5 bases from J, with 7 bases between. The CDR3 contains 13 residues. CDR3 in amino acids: CASSITGDQPQHF. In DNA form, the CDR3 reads TGTGCCAGTAGTATAACGGGGGATCAGCCCCAGCATTTT.